These 9 T cell receptor beta chains were all obtained from the same sample, sequenced in a study of T cells after yellow fever vaccination. MiXCR was run by TCRdb on the 5' RACE reads, yielding one entry per CDR3 protein. The sample has about 220,000 distinct CDR3 sequences, 2.5% to 3.5% seen once; the top ten hold around 3.3%. Sequencing was performed on CD4+ T cells sorted from PBMCs, taken 10 days after the yellow fever booster vaccination. The receptors derive from a man between 18 and 35 years old who received the YFV17D yellow fever vaccine.

This clonotype showed up many times. This chain links TRBV29-1 with TRBJ2-3; TRBD1 might be the D (5 bases). Germline lookup yields CDR1 SQVTM and CDR2 ANQGSEA. Trimming left V 4 bases short and J 1 base short, with 12 bases between. The CDR3 is 14 residues long. CDR3 region: CSVVNRTRTDTQYF. The CDR3 coding sequence is TGCAGCGTTGTCAACAGGACCCGCACAGATACGCAGTATTTT.

The sample holds many counts of this clonotype. This chain links TRBV5-1 with TRBJ2-5; tentative D call: TRBD2 (6 bases). This CDR3 has 16 residues. V lost 3 bases and J 1 base, leaving 16 bases between the germline ends. Per the germline V gene, CDR1 is SGHRS and CDR2 is YFSETQ. CDR3 in amino acids: CASSSGGRGSQETQYF. In nucleotides, the CDR3 is TGCGCCAGCAGCTCCGGCGGGCGGGGTTCCCAAGAGACCCAGTACTTC.

The chain is built from TRBV20-1 and TRBJ1-3, with D possibly being TRBD1 (6 bases). V lost 0 bases to trimming and J lost 3 bases, with 18 bases between them. CDR3 length: 17 amino acids. CDR1 DFQATT and CDR2 SNEGSKA come from the germline V gene (reference sequence). CDR3 region: CSARDRMGAAVGNTIYF. CDR3 DNA: TGCAGTGCTAGAGATAGAATGGGGGCTGCTGTTGGAAACACCATATATTTT.

At least ten counts were recorded for this clonotype. The chain carries TRBV5-1 and TRBJ2-7; TRBD2 might be the D (6 bases). Germline loops: CDR1 SGHRS, CDR2 YFSETQ. CDR3 length: 14 amino acids. V lost 2 bases and J lost 6, with 15 bases in between. In DNA, the CDR3 is TGCGCCAGCAGCTTTGGGACTCAGCCTGGCGAGCAGTACTTC. Its translation: CASSFGTQPGEQYF.

By its share, this clonotype is medium-sized. The V gene is TRBV20-1, the J gene TRBJ1-1; D is unclear. The germline V and J ends were trimmed by 6 bases and 1 base, with 12 bases remaining between them. CDR3 length equals 13 residues. The germline V gene has CDR1 DFQATT and CDR2 SNEGSKA (reference sequence). The chain's CDR3 is CSAPSVANTEAFF. In DNA, the CDR3 is TGCAGTGCCCCCAGTGTGGCGAACACTGAAGCTTTCTTT.

This clonotype was counted between two and nine times. The genes are TRBV29-1 and TRBJ2-3; 11 bases match TRBD2. V shed 7 bases, J shed 5 bases, and the junction held 8 bases outside the gene matches. The CDR3 length is 14 residues. CDR1 and CDR2 (germline): SQVTM, ANQGSEA. CDR3 nucleotide sequence: TGCAGCGCCGTTAGCGGGGGGGCGGGAGATACGCAGTATTTT. Translating it yields CSAVSGGAGDTQYF.

This clonotype was picked up a small number of times. V usage is TRBV30 and J usage is TRBJ2-7; 7 nucleotides line up with TRBD2. Germline-derived CDR1 and CDR2 are GTSNPN and SVGIG (reference sequence). The CDR3 runs to 14 residues. V shed 5 bases, J shed 0 bases, and the junction held 7 bases outside the gene matches. The CDR3 region is CAWALSGHSYEQYF. CDR3 nucleotides: TGTGCCTGGGCTCTTAGCGGGCACTCCTACGAGCAGTACTTC.

The chain employs TRBV5-1 and TRBJ1-2; D might be TRBD1 (6 bases). There are 13 residues in the CDR3. CDR1 is SGHRS and CDR2 is YFSETQ in the germline V gene. The V end lost 5 bases, the J end lost 2 bases, and 10 bases lay between the germline ends. CDR3 bases: TGCGCCAGCAGTCCAGGGGCCAACTATGGCTACACCTTC. Protein: CASSPGANYGYTF.

This clonotype was observed many times. The rearrangement links TRBV5-6 to TRBJ2-3; no clear D. Germline-derived CDR1 and CDR2 are SGHDT and YYEEEE. The CDR3 length is 14 residues. Trimming took off 4 bases at V and 0 bases at J, with 9 bases between the two ends. DNA of the CDR3: TGTGCCAGCAGCCTTCCTGTCAGCACAGATACGCAGTATTTT. Translating it yields CASSLPVSTDTQYF.